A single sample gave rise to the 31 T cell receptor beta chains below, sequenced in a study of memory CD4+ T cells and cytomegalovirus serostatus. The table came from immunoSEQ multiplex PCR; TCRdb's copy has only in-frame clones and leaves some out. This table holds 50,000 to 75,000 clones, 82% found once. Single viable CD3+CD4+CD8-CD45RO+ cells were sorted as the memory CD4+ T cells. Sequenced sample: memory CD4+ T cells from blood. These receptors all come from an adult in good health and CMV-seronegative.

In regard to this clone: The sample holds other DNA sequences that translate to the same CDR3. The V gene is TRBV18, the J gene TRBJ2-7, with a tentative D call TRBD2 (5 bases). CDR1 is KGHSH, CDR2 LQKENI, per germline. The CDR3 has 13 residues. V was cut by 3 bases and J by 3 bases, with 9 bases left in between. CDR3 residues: CASSPPSSYEQYF. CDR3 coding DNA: TGTGCCAGCTCACCCCCTAGCAGCTACGAGCAGTACTTC.

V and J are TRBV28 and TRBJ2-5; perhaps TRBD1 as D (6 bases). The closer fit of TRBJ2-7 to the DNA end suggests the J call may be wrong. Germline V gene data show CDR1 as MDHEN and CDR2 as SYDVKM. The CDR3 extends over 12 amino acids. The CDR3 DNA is TGTGCCAGCAGTTGGACAGACTACGAGCAGTACTTC. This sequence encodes CASSWTDYEQYF.

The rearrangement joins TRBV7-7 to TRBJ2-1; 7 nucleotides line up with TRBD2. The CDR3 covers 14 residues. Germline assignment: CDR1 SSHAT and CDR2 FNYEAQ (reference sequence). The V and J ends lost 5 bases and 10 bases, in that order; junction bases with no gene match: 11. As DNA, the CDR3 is TGTGCCAGCAGCCCCCTTCCGACTAGCCCAGAGCAGTTCTTC. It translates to CASSPLPTSPEQFF.

The CDR3 DNA is TGTGCCAGCAGCTTAGATCTTGGACAGGGATATTCACCCCTCCACTTT. The encoded protein is CASSLDLGQGYSPLHF. V and J are TRBV11-2 and TRBJ1-6; the match to TRBD1 covers 8 bases. CDR3 length equals 16 residues. Looked up from germline, CDR1 is SGHAT and CDR2 is FQNNGV. V gave up 0 bases and J gave up 8 bases; unmatched junction bases: 6.

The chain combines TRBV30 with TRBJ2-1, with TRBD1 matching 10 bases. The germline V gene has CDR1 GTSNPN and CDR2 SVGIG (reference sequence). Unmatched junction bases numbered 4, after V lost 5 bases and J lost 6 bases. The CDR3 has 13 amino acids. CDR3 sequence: CAWGTGDGNEQFF. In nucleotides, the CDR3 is TGTGCCTGGGGGACAGGGGACGGCAATGAGCAGTTCTTC.

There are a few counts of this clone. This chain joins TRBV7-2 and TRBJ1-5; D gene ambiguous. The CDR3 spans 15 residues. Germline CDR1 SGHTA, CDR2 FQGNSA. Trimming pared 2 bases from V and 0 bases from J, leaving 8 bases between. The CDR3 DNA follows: TGTGCCAGCAGCTTAATGGCCTATAGCAATCAGCCCCAGCATTTT. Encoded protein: CASSLMAYSNQPQHF.

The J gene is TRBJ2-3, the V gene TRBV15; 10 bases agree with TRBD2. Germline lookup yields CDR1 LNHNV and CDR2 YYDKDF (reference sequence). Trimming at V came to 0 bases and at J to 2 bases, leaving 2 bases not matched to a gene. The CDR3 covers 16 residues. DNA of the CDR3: TGTGCCACCAGCAGAGATACTAGCGGGACCACAGATACGCAGTATTTT. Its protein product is CATSRDTSGTTDTQYF.

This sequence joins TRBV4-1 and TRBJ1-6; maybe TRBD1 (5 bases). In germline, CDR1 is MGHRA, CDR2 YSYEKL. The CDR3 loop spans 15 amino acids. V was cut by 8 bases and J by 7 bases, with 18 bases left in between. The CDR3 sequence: CASHRGTNRNSPLHF. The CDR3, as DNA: TGCGCCAGCCACCGAGGGACCAACAGGAATTCACCCCTCCACTTT.

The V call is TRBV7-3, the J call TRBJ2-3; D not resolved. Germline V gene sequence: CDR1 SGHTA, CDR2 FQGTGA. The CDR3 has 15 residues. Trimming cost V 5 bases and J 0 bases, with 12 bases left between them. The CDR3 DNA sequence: TGTGCCAGCAGCCCTGATATTGGAAGCACAGATACGCAGTATTTT. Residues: CASSPDIGSTDTQYF. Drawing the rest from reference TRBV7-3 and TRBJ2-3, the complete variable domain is GAGVSQTPSNKVTEKGKYVELRCDPISGHTALYWYRQSLGQGPEFLIYFQGTGAADDSGLPNDRFFAVRPEGSVSTLKIQRTERGDSAVYLCASSPDIGSTDTQYFGPGTRLTVL.

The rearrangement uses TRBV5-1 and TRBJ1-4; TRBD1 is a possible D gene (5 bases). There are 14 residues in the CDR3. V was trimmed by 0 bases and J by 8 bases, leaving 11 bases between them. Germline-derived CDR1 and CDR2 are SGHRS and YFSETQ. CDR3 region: CASSLGDRGEKLFF. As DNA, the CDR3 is TGCGCCAGCAGCTTGGGTGACAGAGGAGAAAAACTGTTTTTT.

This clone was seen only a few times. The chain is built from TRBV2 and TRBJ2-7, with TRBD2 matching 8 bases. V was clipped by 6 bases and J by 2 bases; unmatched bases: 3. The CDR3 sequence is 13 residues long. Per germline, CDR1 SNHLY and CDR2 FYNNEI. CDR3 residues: CASRREAAYEQYF. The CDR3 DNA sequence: TGTGCCAGCAGGCGGGAGGCGGCCTACGAGCAGTACTTC.

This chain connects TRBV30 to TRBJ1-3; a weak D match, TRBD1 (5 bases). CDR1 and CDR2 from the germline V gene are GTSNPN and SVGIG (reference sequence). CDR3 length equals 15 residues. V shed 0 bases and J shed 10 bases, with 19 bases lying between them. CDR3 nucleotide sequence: TGTGCCTGGAGTGTAAGGCAGGGAGGCTCTACGACCATATATTTT. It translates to CAWSVRQGGSTTIYF.

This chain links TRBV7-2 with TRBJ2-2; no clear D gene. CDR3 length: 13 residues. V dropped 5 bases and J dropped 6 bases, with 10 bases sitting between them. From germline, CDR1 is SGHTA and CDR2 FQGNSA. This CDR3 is CASSPNQAGELFF. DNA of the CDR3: TGTGCCAGCAGCCCGAACCAGGCCGGGGAGCTGTTTTTT.

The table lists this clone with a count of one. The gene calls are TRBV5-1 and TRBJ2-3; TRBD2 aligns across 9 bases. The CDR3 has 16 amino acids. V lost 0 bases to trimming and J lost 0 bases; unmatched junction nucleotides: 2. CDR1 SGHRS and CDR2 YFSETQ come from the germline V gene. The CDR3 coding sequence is TGCGCCAGCAGCTTGGAGCTAGCGGGGAGCACAGATACGCAGTATTTT. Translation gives CASSLELAGSTDTQYF.

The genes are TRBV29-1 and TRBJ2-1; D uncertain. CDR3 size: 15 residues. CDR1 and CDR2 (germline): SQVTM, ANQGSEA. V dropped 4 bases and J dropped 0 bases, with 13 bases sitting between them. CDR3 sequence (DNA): TGCAGCGTTGTCCCTAGGTTAAGCTCCTACAATGAGCAGTTCTTC. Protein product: CSVVPRLSSYNEQFF.

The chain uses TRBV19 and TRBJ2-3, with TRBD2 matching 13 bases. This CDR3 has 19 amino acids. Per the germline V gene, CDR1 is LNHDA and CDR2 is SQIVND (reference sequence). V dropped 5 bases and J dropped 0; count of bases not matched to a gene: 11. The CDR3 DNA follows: TGTGCCAGTAGTGCAAAGACTAGCGGGAGGTCTCTCAGCACAGATACGCAGTATTTT. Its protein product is CASSAKTSGRSLSTDTQYF.

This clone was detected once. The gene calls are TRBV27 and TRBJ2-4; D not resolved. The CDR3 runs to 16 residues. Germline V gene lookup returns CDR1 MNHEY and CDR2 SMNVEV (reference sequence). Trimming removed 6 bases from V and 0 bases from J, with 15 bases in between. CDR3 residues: CASSPGHALAKNIQYF. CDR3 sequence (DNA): TGTGCCAGCAGCCCTGGGCACGCGCTAGCCAAAAACATTCAGTACTTC.

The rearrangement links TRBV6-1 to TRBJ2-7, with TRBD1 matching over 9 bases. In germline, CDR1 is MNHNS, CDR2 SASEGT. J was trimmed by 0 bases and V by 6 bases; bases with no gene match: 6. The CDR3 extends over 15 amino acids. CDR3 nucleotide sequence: TGTGCCAGCAGGACTTGGACAGGGGCCTCCTACGAGCAGTACTTC. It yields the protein CASRTWTGASYEQYF.

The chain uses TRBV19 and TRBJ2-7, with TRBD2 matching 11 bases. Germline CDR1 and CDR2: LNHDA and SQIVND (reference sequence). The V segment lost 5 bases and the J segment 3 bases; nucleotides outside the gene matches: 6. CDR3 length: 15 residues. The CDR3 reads CASSSTSGSYYEQYF. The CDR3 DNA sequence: TGTGCCAGTAGTTCAACTAGCGGGAGTTACTACGAGCAGTACTTC.

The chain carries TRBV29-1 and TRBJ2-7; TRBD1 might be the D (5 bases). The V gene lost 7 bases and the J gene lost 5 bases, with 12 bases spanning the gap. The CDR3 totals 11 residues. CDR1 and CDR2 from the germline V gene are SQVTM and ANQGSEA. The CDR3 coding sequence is TGCAGCGGGGGCAGGGCCAACGAGCAGTACTTC. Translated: CSGGRANEQYF.

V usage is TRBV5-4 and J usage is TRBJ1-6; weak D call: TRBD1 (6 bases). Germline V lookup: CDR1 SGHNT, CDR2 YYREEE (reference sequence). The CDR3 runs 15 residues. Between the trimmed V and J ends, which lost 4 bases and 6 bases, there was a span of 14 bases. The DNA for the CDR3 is TGTGCCAGCAGCCCAGGGGACACCTTTAATTCACCCCTCCACTTT. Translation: CASSPGDTFNSPLHF.

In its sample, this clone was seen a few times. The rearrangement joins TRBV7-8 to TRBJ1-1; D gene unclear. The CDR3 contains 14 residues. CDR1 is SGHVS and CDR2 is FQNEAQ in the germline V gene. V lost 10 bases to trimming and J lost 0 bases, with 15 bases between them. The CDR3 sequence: CATALRAMNTEAFF. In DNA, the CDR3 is TGTGCCACAGCCCTAAGGGCCATGAACACTGAAGCTTTCTTT.

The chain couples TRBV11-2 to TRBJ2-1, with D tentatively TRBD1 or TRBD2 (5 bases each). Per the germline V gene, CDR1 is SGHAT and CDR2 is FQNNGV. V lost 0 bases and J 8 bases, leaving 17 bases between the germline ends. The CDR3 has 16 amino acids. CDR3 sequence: CASSLDLGIRGDEQFF. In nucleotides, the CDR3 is TGTGCCAGCAGCTTAGATCTTGGGATTAGAGGGGATGAGCAGTTCTTC.

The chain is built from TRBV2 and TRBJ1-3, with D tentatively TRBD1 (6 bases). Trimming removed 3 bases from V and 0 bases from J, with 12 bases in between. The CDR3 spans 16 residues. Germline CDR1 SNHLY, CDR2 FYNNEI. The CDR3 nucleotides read TGTGCCAGCAGTGACGCAGGGGCGAGCTCTGGAAACACCATATATTTT. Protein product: CASSDAGASSGNTIYF.

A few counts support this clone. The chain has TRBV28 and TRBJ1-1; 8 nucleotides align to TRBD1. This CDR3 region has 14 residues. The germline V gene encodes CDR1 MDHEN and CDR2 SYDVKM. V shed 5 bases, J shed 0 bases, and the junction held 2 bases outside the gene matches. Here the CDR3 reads CASSVDRVNTEAFF. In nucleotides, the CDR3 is TGTGCCAGCAGTGTGGACAGGGTGAACACTGAAGCTTTCTTT.

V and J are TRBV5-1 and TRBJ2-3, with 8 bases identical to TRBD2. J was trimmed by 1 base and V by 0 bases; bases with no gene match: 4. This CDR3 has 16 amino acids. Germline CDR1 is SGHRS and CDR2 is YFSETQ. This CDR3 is CASSLGVTSGTDTQYF. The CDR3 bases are TGCGCCAGCAGCTTGGGTGTGACTAGCGGCACAGATACGCAGTATTTT.

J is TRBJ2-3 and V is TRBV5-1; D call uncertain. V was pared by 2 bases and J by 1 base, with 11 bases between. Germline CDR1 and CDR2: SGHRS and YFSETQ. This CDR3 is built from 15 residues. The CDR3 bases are TGCGCCAGCAGCTTCAGATCCGAGGGCACAGATACGCAGTATTTT. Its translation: CASSFRSEGTDTQYF. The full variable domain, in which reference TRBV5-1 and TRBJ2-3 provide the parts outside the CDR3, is KAGVTQTPRYLIKTRGQQVTLSCSPISGHRSVSWYQQTPGQGLQFLFEYFSETQRNKGNFPGRFSGRQFSNSRSEMNVSTLELGDSALYLCASSFRSEGTDTQYFGPGTRLTVL.

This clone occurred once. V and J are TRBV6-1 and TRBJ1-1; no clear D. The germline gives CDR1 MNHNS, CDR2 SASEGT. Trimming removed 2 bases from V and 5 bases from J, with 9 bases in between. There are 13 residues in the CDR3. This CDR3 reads CASSERLGTEAFF. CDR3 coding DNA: TGTGCCAGCAGTGAAAGGCTTGGGACTGAAGCTTTCTTT.

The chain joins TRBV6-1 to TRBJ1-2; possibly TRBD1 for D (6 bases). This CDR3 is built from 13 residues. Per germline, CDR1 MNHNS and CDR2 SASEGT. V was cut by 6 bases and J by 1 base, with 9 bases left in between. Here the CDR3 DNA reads TGTGCCAGCAGGGACAGATATAACTATGGCTACACCTTC. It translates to CASRDRYNYGYTF.

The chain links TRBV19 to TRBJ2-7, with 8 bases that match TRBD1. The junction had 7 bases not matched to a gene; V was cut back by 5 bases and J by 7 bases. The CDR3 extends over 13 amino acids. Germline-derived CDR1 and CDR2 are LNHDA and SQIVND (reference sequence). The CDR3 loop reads CASSPQGAMEQYF. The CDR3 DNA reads TGTGCCAGTAGTCCGCAGGGGGCAATGGAGCAGTACTTC. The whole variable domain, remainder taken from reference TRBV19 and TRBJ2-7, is DGGITQSPKYLFRKEGQNVTLSCEQNLNHDAMYWYRQDPGQGLRLIYYSQIVNDFQKGDIAEGYSVSREKKESFPLTVTSAQKNPTAFYLCASSPQGAMEQYFGPGTRLTVT.

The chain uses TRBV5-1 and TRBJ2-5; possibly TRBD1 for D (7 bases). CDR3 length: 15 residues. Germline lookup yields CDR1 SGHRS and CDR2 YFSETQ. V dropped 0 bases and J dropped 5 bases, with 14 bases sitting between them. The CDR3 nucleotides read TGCGCCAGCAGCTTGGTCCTCAGGGGGGACGAGACCCAGTACTTC. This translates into CASSLVLRGDETQYF.